This TCR beta chain was documented in a study of T cell responses to AZD1222 COVID-19 vaccine (dated by TCRdb to 2020 to 2023). About the study as a whole: AZD1222 recipients given second doses at about 4 weeks or at about 12 weeks were pooled, since spike-specific TCR depth and breadth were not found to differ between the two schedules. A total of around 240 trial participants underwent TCR sequencing, of whom some 210 received two doses of AZD1222 and about 26 received two doses of the MenACWY control vaccine. Enrollment into the trials was organized by age into subgroups of 18-55, 56-69 and 70-plus years, and those subgroups contained roughly 160, 29 and 62 TCR-sequenced participants, respectively.

The CDR3 regions of human TCRbeta chains were analyzed by immunosequencing. In the authors' own workflow: TCRs in the repertoires were matched against a reference library of SARS-CoV-2-specific TCRs that had been generated with the MIRA antigen-specificity platform. Breadth was defined as the fraction of unique TCRs that were SARS-CoV-2-associated. Depth was defined as the fraction of total T cells that were SARS-CoV-2-associated. Using the MIRA data, each spike-specific TCR was assigned both to the spike region to which the TCR was reactive and to a CD4 or CD8 class. Log10-transformed breadth and depth values were compared by one-way ANOVA with Sidak's multiple comparisons tests. As stored in TCRdb, this immuneACCESS dataset retains in-frame rearrangements with V and J assigned. A fraction of the clones does not appear; measured against another copy, unresolved V genes explain less than half of the discrepancy, and the remainder lacks a known reason. Clonal size and the V and J genes are those of that table, whereas D and trimming came from the DNA. This sample comprises roughly 260,000 clones, more than 85% of them detected only once. 0.5% to 0.65% of the sample rests with the top ten.

Study-level results and caveats: In the small 56-69-year group, the increase in depth fell short of significance, most likely because of low power. Spike-specific TCR breadth and depth rose significantly after two AZD1222 doses compared with day 0 and with MenACWY recipients. Reportedly, almost half of the unique spike-specific TCRs recognized epitopes lying outside the regions that are mutated in the B.1.351 and B.1.1.7 variants. The vaccine-associated CD4 TCRs covered the entire spike protein, and the dominant responses fell in regions 160-218 and 743-854. Conclusions about previously exposed vaccinees are limited because only five to seven AZD1222 recipients were SARS-CoV-2 seropositive at baseline. Participants were mostly white British and included more females than males, and it was suggested by the authors that clonal diversity may have been underestimated. Because no samples from the day 14 peak response were available, repertoires could be characterized only after the peak T cell response.

The time point label, read with the paper, signifies: baseline before first vaccination. Samples from vaccinated people were obtained from the UK trials COV001 and COV002, which included a single-blind randomized controlled phase 2/3 trial of AZD1222 (ChAdOx1 nCoV-19) in healthy adults. For TCRbeta chain sequencing, PBMC samples from trial participants were taken at day 0 and at day 28 after the second dose. A word on this clone: Its antigen is still unknown. The sample holds no much larger clone one base away, and base qualities are not on file.

Taken from the germline V gene, the CDR1 and CDR2 loops are SGHDT and YYEEEE. The CDR3, cysteine through phenylalanine, is 16 amino acids long. This entry keeps only the CDR3 DNA: 48 bases, framed from base 1. V and J are trimmed by 7 bases and 2 bases, and the gene matches miss 11 bases of the junction. Recombination connected TRBV5-6 to TRBJ2-7; 11 middle bases align to TRBD2. The source was peripheral blood, collected on day 0 of AZD1222 vaccination. The TCR sequence derives from an adult in good health. CDR3 reads: CASGTRLAGGTYEQYF. The sequence in DNA is TGTGCCAGCGGTACCCGATTAGCGGGAGGGACCTACGAGCAGTACTTC.